This is a list of T cell receptor beta chains from one sample in a study of blood T cell repertoires in COVID-19. The method was immunoSEQ multiplex PCR; TCRdb's version includes in-frame clones alone and lacks a portion of them. This sample yields around 230,000 clones, of which roughly 89% are seen a single time; 3% to 4% belongs to the top ten. The sequenced material came from PBMCs or T cells enriched from blood (not recorded which). These receptor sequences come from a woman younger than 45 with acute COVID-19. Both conserved end residues are part of each CDR3. The D gene is left open where the match is weak. Size values are once, few and many counts, or a class for expanded clones, and some rows have none.

d_gene	j_gene	abundance	v_gene	CDR3aa	CDR3nt
.	TRBJ1-3	.	TRBV5-1	CASSLDSSGNTIYF	TGCGCCAGCAGCTTAGACTCCTCTGGAAACACCATATATTTT
.	TRBJ1-5	once	TRBV7-2	CASSFYRDQPQHF	TGTGCCAGCAGCTTCTACAGGGACCAGCCCCAGCATTTT
.	TRBJ1-5	.	TRBV28	CASSSLFQGTSNQPQHF	TGTGCCAGCAGTTCCCTTTTCCAGGGAACCAGCAATCAGCCCCAGCATTTT
.	TRBJ1-4	.	TRBV30	CAWSGGLAREKLFF	TGTGCCTGGAGTGGGGGACTGGCACGGGAAAAACTGTTTTTT
.	TRBJ1-1	few	TRBV5-4	CASSSGTLMANTEAFF	TGTGCCAGCAGCTCCGGGACACTTATGGCGAACACTGAAGCTTTCTTT
.	TRBJ1-3	.	TRBV29-1	CSVWAGNTIYF	TGCAGCGTTTGGGCGGGAAACACCATATATTTT
TRBD1	TRBJ2-7	.	TRBV13	CASSLSPFLGTGGYEQYF	TGTGCCAGCAGCTTAAGCCCTTTCTTAGGGACAGGGGGCTACGAGCAGTACTTC
.	TRBJ2-3	.	TRBV4-3	CASSQGRGQSTDTQYF	TGCGCCAGCAGCCAAGGACGTGGACAAAGCACAGATACGCAGTATTTT
.	TRBJ1-1	.	TRBV5-4	CASSLVGAYGTEAFF	TGTGCCAGCAGCTTGGTTGGGGCCTATGGGACTGAAGCTTTCTTT
TRBD1	TRBJ1-5	.	TRBV18	CASSPISRQGIYNQPQHF	TGTGCCAGCTCACCAATCTCCCGACAGGGAATATACAATCAGCCCCAGCATTTT
.	TRBJ2-4	once	TRBV27	CASSSRGAGKNIQYF	TGTGCCAGCAGTTCCCGGGGAGCGGGCAAAAACATTCAGTACTTC
.	TRBJ2-7	.	TRBV18	CASSPPVTHYEQYF	TGTGCCAGCTCACCACCAGTGACACACTACGAGCAGTACTTC
.	TRBJ1-1	.	TRBV11-2	CASSLEAEEAFF	TGTGCCAGCAGCTTAGAGGCAGAAGAAGCTTTCTTT
.	TRBJ1-2	.	TRBV19	CASSPNRHRGYTF	TGTGCCAGTAGCCCCAACAGACATCGGGGCTACACCTTC
TRBD1	TRBJ1-2	once	TRBV27	CASSLGQGGVYGYTF	TGTGCCAGCAGTTTAGGACAGGGTGGGGTCTATGGCTACACCTTC
TRBD2	TRBJ2-2	once	TRBV4-2	CASSQGFLAGDTGELFF	TGTGCCAGCAGCCAAGGGTTCCTAGCGGGGGACACCGGGGAGCTGTTTTTT
.	TRBJ2-7	.	TRBV3-1/TRBV3-2	CASSQGRGISYEQYF	TGTGCCAGCAGCCAAGGAAGAGGGATCTCCTACGAGCAGTACTTC
.	TRBJ1-3	few	TRBV30	CAWRESGAGNTIYF	TGTGCCTGGAGGGAATCAGGGGCTGGAAACACCATATATTTT
.	TRBJ1-1	.	TRBV7-6	CASSREGQWVLNTEAFF	TGTGCCAGCAGCCGAGAGGGACAATGGGTCCTAAACACTGAAGCTTTCTTT
.	TRBJ2-3	.	TRBV30	CAWSSSNTDTQYF	TGTGCCTGGAGTTCTTCTAACACAGATACGCAGTATTTT
TRBD1	TRBJ1-1	.	TRBV7-9	CASTRDRALTEAFF	TGTGCCAGCACCCGAGACAGGGCATTAACTGAAGCTTTCTTT
TRBD1	TRBJ2-3	.	TRBV5-4	CASSSGQVSTDTQYF	TGTGCCAGCAGCTCGGGACAGGTGAGCACAGATACGCAGTATTTT
.	TRBJ1-3	.	TRBV7-2	CASSSGGGTYGNTIYF	TGTGCCAGCAGCTCTGGCGGAGGGACGTACGGAAACACCATATATTTT
.	TRBJ1-5	.	TRBV28	CASTQRRGGDDQPQHF	TGTGCCAGCACTCAAAGGCGGGGCGGGGACGATCAGCCCCAGCATTTT
TRBD1	TRBJ1-1	.	TRBV5-6	CASSKGTAEAFF	TGTGCCAGCAGCAAAGGGACAGCTGAAGCTTTCTTT
TRBD1	TRBJ1-5	.	TRBV4-3	CASSLRTGVQPQHF	TGCGCCAGCAGCCTGAGGACAGGGGTTCAGCCCCAGCATTTT
.	TRBJ1-2	.	TRBV29-1	CSVARAANYGYTF	TGCAGCGTTGCCAGAGCGGCTAACTATGGCTACACCTTC
.	TRBJ1-1	once	TRBV5-4	CASSLDGTRNTEAFF	TGTGCCAGCAGCTTGGACGGGACAAGGAACACTGAAGCTTTCTTT
TRBD1	TRBJ2-6	.	TRBV19	CATGTGGLGANVLTF	TGTGCCACCGGGACAGGGGGCCTTGGGGCCAACGTCCTGACTTTC
.	TRBJ2-7	.	TRBV5-5	CASSFLSSLSSYYEQYF	TGTGCCAGCAGCTTTCTCAGTTCCTTATCCTCATACTACGAGCAGTACTTC
.	TRBJ2-1	.	TRBV7-2	CASSLAQGSYNEQFF	TGTGCCAGCAGCTTAGCTCAGGGGTCCTACAATGAGCAGTTCTTC
.	TRBJ1-4	.	TRBV30	CASEGRLGEKLFF	TGTGCATCGGAGGGCAGGCTTGGTGAAAAACTGTTTTTT
TRBD1	TRBJ1-2	.	TRBV30	CAWSVRGTDEGYTF	TGTGCCTGGAGTGTCCGAGGGACAGACGAAGGCTACACCTTC
.	TRBJ1-2	.	TRBV28	CAGRDTIDGYTF	TGTGCCGGCCGGGACACGATAGATGGCTACACCTTC
.	TRBJ1-2	.	TRBV9	CASSSRPLARENYGYTF	TGTGCCAGCAGCTCCCGGCCCTTGGCCAGGGAAAACTATGGCTACACCTTC
TRBD2	TRBJ2-1	.	TRBV5-1	CASSSQTSGKNNEQFF	TGCGCCAGCAGCTCCCAGACTAGCGGGAAGAACAATGAGCAGTTCTTC
TRBD1	TRBJ1-3	.	TRBV5-1	CASSLGTGYFGNTIYF	TGCGCCAGCAGCTTGGGGACAGGGTACTTTGGAAACACCATATATTTT
TRBD1	TRBJ1-1	.	TRBV19	CASRQGPVGTEAFF	TGTGCCAGTAGACAGGGGCCGGTAGGCACTGAAGCTTTCTTT
TRBD2	TRBJ2-5	.	TRBV7-3	CASSRGPSGGTQETQYF	TGTGCCAGCAGCCGAGGCCCTAGCGGGGGTACCCAAGAGACCCAGTACTTC
.	TRBJ2-2	.	TRBV27	CASSPPRTGTHDTGELFF	TGTGCCAGCAGCCCCCCCCGGACCGGGACACACGACACCGGGGAGCTGTTTTTT
TRBD1	TRBJ1-6	.	TRBV5-4	CASSFGIPGQGISPLHF	TGTGCCAGCAGCTTCGGTATTCCGGGACAGGGGATTTCACCCCTCCACTTT
TRBD1	TRBJ1-4	.	TRBV5-1	CASSLRGQLDEKLFF	TGCGCCAGCAGCTTGAGGGGGCAGCTTGATGAAAAACTGTTTTTT
.	TRBJ2-7	.	TRBV30	CAWTGTPSSYEQYF	TGTGCCTGGACCGGGACACCAAGCTCCTACGAGCAGTACTTC
TRBD2	TRBJ2-7	.	TRBV27	CASSTLGPSGVSSYEQYF	TGTGCCAGCAGCACGTTAGGGCCTAGCGGGGTTAGCTCCTACGAGCAGTACTTC
.	TRBJ2-7	few	TRBV7-9	CASSVSAYEQYF	TGTGCCAGCAGCGTATCGGCCTACGAGCAGTACTTC
TRBD1	TRBJ2-7	.	TRBV14	CASSQEQGAPYEQYF	TGTGCCAGCAGCCAAGAGCAGGGGGCTCCCTACGAGCAGTACTTC
TRBD2	TRBJ2-5	.	TRBV11-2	CASSLYSGDQETQYF	TGTGCCAGCAGCTTATATAGCGGGGACCAAGAGACCCAGTACTTC
TRBD2	TRBJ2-3	.	TRBV14	CASSFTSGGADTQYF	TGTGCCAGCAGCTTCACTAGCGGGGGAGCAGATACGCAGTATTTT
.	TRBJ1-4	.	TRBV2	CASNRLPGANEKLFF	TGTGCCAGCAACCGCCTTCCGGGAGCTAATGAAAAACTGTTTTTT
TRBD1	TRBJ1-1	.	TRBV2	CASSGQLNTEAFF	TGTGCCAGCTCGGGACAGCTGAACACTGAAGCTTTCTTT
.	TRBJ1-3	.	TRBV6-5	CASSYGESGNTIYF	TGTGCCAGCAGTTACGGGGAGTCTGGAAACACCATATATTTT
.	TRBJ1-4	once	TRBV5-4	CASSSSGLANEKLFF	TGTGCCAGCAGCTCTTCAGGGTTGGCTAATGAAAAACTGTTTTTT
TRBD2	TRBJ2-3	.	TRBV19	CASSIGGLAGGRDTQYF	TGTGCCAGTAGTATAGGAGGACTAGCGGGGGGCAGGGATACGCAGTATTTT
.	TRBJ1-5	.	TRBV12-3/TRBV12-4	CASSWGPNQPQHF	TGTGCCAGCAGTTGGGGCCCCAATCAGCCCCAGCATTTT
.	TRBJ2-3	.	TRBV7-2	CASSRGTEPYTQYF	TGTGCCAGCAGCAGGGGGACGGAGCCATATACGCAGTATTTT
.	TRBJ1-3	.	TRBV5-4	CASSLADKGNTIYF	TGTGCCAGCAGCTTGGCTGACAAAGGAAACACCATATATTTT
TRBD1	TRBJ1-5	.	TRBV9	CASSPTGGQPQHF	TGTGCCAGCAGCCCGACAGGGGGACAGCCCCAGCATTTT
.	TRBJ1-1	once	TRBV9	CASSVGDKTPEAFF	TGTGCCAGCAGCGTAGGGGACAAAACACCTGAAGCTTTCTTT
.	TRBJ1-5	.	TRBV6-2/TRBV6-3	CASSPYSPYSNQPQHF	TGTGCCAGCAGCCCTTACTCTCCCTATAGCAATCAGCCCCAGCATTTT
.	TRBJ1-5	.	TRBV6-1	CASSEGRDLQPQHF	TGTGCCAGCAGTGAAGGCAGGGACTTACAGCCCCAGCATTTT